The present T cell receptor (beta chain) was sequenced within a study of human T cells and chemical hapten exposure. Broader study findings: TCRs above 1 in 1000 frequency stayed constant with DPC sensitization. More PT1 expanded TCRs went with higher patch test scores.

The time point was: patch test 2, 6 weeks after DPC sensitization. Described treatment: therapeutic diphenylcyclopropenone sensitization with weekly scalp DPC. From the RACE reads, TCRdb called clonotypes with MiXCR, one entry per CDR3 protein. Here the sample spans about 84,000 distinct CDR3 sequences, 8% to 13% being singletons. The CDR3 totals 13 residues. With 7 bases removed from V and 4 bases from J, the gap between germline ends came to 11 bases. Germline lookup yields CDR1 SGHTA and CDR2 FQGNSA. With respect to this clonotype: Its antigen is not identified.

Sequencing used whole blood, obtained in connection with sensitization to the hapten diphenylcyclopropenone (DPC). The clonotype originates from a woman in her 50s with alopecia areata. Some clones in this sample may be carry-over from other donors' samples. The chain carries TRBV7-2 and TRBJ2-1; D is uncertain. In nucleotides, the CDR3 is TGTGCCAGCACCCAAGGTAGTTACAATGAGCAGTTCTTC. This encodes CASTQGSYNEQFF.